The clone carrying this T cell receptor (beta chain) was seen a handful of times. The sample originates from a study of shared T cell receptors in the human thymus. The protocol was immunoSEQ multiplex PCR, while the TCRdb copy is restricted to in-frame clones and leaves out a portion. The sample lists just under 550,000 clones; more than 75% were seen once. Trimming cost V 6 bases and J 11 bases, with 17 bases left between them. Germline-derived CDR1 and CDR2 are SQVTM and ANQGSEA. This CDR3 spans 12 amino acids. These data were likewise used in another study, on human thymus T cells. Per that paper: Donors consisted of healthy Finnish infants (having corrective surgery for congenital heart defects).

The origin of this receptor is a boy under three years old with a congenital heart defect. Sequenced: thymocytes. The V gene is TRBV29-1, the J gene TRBJ2-1; tentatively, D is TRBD2 (6 bases). The CDR3 loop reads CSVAGPPWKQFF. The CDR3 DNA follows: TGCAGCGTCGCGGGACCCCCTTGGAAGCAGTTCTTC.